This TCR beta chain was sequenced in a study of blood T cell repertoires in COVID-19. At the level of the study: Material from acute and convalescent COVID-19 was sourced from the United States, Italy and Spain. The analysed material was cDNA or gDNA that came from T cells, B-cell-depleted T cells, or PBMCs.

Per the germline V gene, CDR1 is LGHNA and CDR2 is YSLEER. The CDR3 totals 15 residues. Of note for this clone: The junction and the germline gene differ at one end; a read error may be behind it.

Original methodology: Nucleated cell counts were estimated from reference gene primer amplification. Assay: immunoSEQ multiplex PCR; the TCRdb copy retains only in-frame clones and omits some. That table furnishes V, J and clone size, whereas the DNA furnished D and trimming. The sample contains roughly 190,000 clones, around 86% of which appear only once. This TCR was recovered from a man aged 70-80 years with acute or convalescent COVID-19. The chain recombines TRBV4-3 with TRBJ1-2; D uncertain. Sequencing was done on a sample of peripheral blood. Here the CDR3 reads CASSQALTAYYGYTF. DNA for the CDR3: TGCGCCAGCAGCCAAGCCCTGACCGCTTACTACGGCTACACCTTC.